A selection of T cell receptor beta chains follows, all from one sample in a study of T cell responses to AZD1222 COVID-19 vaccine. Method: immunoSEQ multiplex PCR; TCRdb's copy keeps in-frame clones and lacks some. The table includes 150,000 or so clones, around 86% detected once. The specimen comprised peripheral blood, sampled on day 0 of AZD1222 vaccination. These receptors all come from an adult in good health. The CDR3 runs from the conserved cysteine through the conserved F or W. The D gene is left open where the match is weak. Not every row has a clone size; where given, it reads once, few, many or a size class.

j_call	clone_size	d_call	v_call	cdr3_aa	cdr3_nt
TRBJ1-6	.	.	TRBV19	CASSIVVYNSPLHF	TGTGCCAGTAGTATCGTTGTGTATAATTCACCCCTCCACTTT
TRBJ2-7	.	.	TRBV3-1/TRBV3-2	CASSQRTGLYF	TGTGCCAGCAGCCAAAGGACGGGGTTGTACTTC
TRBJ2-3	.	TRBD1	TRBV7-2	CASSLAGRGMGDTQYF	TGTGCCAGCAGCTTAGCGGGCAGGGGGATGGGGGATACGCAGTATTTT
TRBJ1-1	.	.	TRBV5-4	CASSLQLNTEAFF	TGTGCCAGCAGCTTGCAGTTGAACACTGAAGCTTTCTTT
TRBJ2-2	.	TRBD2	TRBV28	CASSLFGGIGAGELFF	TGTGCCAGCAGTTTATTCGGGGGGATTGGCGCCGGGGAGCTGTTTTTT
TRBJ1-6	.	TRBD1	TRBV19	CASADRDRGNSPLHF	TGTGCCAGCGCCGACCGGGACAGGGGAAATTCACCCCTCCACTTT
TRBJ1-5	few	.	TRBV28	CASSFGGSTQPQHF	TGTGCCAGCAGTTTCGGGGGATCAACACAGCCCCAGCATTTT
TRBJ1-2	few	TRBD1	TRBV10-3	CAISEGTGGRGYTF	TGTGCCATCAGTGAGGGGACAGGGGGAAGAGGCTACACCTTC
TRBJ1-1	.	.	TRBV11-3	CASSFQASTEAFF	TGTGCCAGCAGCTTCCAAGCGAGCACTGAAGCTTTCTTT
TRBJ1-4	.	.	TRBV5-5	CASSSARQSINEKLFF	TGTGCCAGCAGCTCAGCACGACAGTCGATTAATGAAAAACTGTTTTTT
TRBJ1-1	.	.	TRBV13	CASSLAAPLVAEAFF	TGTGCCAGCAGCTTAGCCGCACCCCTGGTAGCTGAAGCTTTCTTT
TRBJ1-2	.	TRBD1	TRBV28	CASDRGLGTGLGGYTF	TGTGCCAGCGACCGGGGGCTTGGGACAGGGCTTGGCGGCTACACCTTC
TRBJ1-1	.	.	TRBV3-1/TRBV3-2	CASSHVGGAEAFF	TGTGCCAGCAGCCATGTCGGAGGGGCTGAAGCTTTCTTT
TRBJ2-6	.	TRBD1	TRBV6-1	CASSDGGTGGAGGANVLTF	TGTGCCAGCAGTGACGGGGGGACAGGGGGCGCCGGTGGGGCCAACGTCCTGACTTTC
TRBJ2-3	.	TRBD1	TRBV5-1	CASSLGRGQSMTDTQYF	TGCGCCAGCAGCTTGGGCAGGGGACAGTCTATGACAGATACGCAGTATTTT
TRBJ1-2	.	TRBD1	TRBV6-4	CASSERTGSYGYTF	TGTGCCAGCAGTGAGAGGACAGGGAGCTATGGCTACACCTTC
TRBJ2-1	.	TRBD2	TRBV4-2	CASSHSLAGGPDEQFF	TGTGCCAGCAGCCATTCTCTAGCGGGGGGGCCAGATGAGCAGTTCTTC
TRBJ2-7	.	.	TRBV6-5	CASKEVSSYEQYF	TGTGCCAGCAAGGAGGTTTCCTCCTACGAGCAGTACTTC
TRBJ2-7	.	TRBD1	TRBV7-9	CASSRLGQPYEQYF	TGTGCCAGCAGCCGCCTGGGACAGCCTTACGAGCAGTACTTC
TRBJ2-3	.	.	TRBV7-2	CASSPGALGDTQYF	TGTGCCAGCAGCCCCGGGGCCCTGGGAGATACGCAGTATTTT
TRBJ2-7	.	.	TRBV28	CASSLLAGAYEQYF	TGTGCCAGCAGTTTACTAGCAGGGGCCTACGAGCAGTACTTC
TRBJ2-3	.	TRBD2	TRBV3-1/TRBV3-2	CASSQKTSGGVYF	TGTGCCAGCAGCCAAAAGACTAGCGGGGGGGTGTATTTT
TRBJ2-5	once	.	TRBV5-1	CASSSAGNQETQYF	TGCGCCAGCAGTTCGGCTGGGAACCAAGAGACCCAGTACTTC
TRBJ1-3	once	.	TRBV14	CASSQSVSSGNTIYF	TGTGCCAGCAGCCAAAGCGTCTCCTCTGGAAACACCATATATTTT
TRBJ2-7	.	TRBD1	TRBV7-2	CASSLLQGPYEQYF	TGTGCCAGCAGCTTATTACAGGGGCCCTACGAGCAGTACTTC
TRBJ1-2	.	.	TRBV19	CASSQGGGYGYTF	TGTGCCAGTAGTCAGGGTGGAGGCTATGGCTACACCTTC
TRBJ1-2	.	.	TRBV11-1	CASSFSGVFGYTF	TGTGCCAGCAGCTTTTCAGGGGTATTCGGCTACACCTTC
TRBJ2-5	.	.	TRBV2	CATRRGSGETQYF	TGTGCCACCCGGAGGGGGTCGGGGGAGACCCAGTACTTC